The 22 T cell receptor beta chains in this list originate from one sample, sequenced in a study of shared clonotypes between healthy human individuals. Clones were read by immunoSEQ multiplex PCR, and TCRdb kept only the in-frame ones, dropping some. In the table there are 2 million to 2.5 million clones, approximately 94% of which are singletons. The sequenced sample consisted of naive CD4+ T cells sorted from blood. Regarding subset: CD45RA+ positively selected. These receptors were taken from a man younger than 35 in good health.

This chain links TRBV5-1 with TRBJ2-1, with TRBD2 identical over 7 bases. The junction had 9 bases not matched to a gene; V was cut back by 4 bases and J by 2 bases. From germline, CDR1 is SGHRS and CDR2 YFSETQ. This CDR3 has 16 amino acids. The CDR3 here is CASSARAGDPYNEQFF. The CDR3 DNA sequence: TGCGCCAGCAGCGCCCGCGCGGGGGATCCCTACAATGAGCAGTTCTTC.

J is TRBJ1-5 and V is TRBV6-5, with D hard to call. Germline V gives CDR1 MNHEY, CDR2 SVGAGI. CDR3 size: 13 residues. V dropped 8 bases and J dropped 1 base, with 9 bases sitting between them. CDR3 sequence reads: CASGPESNQPQHF. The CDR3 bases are TGTGCCAGCGGGCCAGAGAGCAATCAGCCCCAGCATTTT.

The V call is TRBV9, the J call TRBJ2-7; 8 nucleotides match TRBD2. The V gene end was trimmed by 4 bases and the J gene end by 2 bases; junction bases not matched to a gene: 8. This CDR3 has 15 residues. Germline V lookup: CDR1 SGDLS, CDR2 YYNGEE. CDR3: CASSTGGTPAYEQYF. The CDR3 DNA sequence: TGTGCCAGCAGCACGGGAGGGACTCCAGCCTACGAGCAGTACTTC.

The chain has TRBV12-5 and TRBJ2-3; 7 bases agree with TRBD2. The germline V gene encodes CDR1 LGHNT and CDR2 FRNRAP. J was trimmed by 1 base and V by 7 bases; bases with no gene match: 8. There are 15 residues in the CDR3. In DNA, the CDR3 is TGTGCTAGTGTAGAGGGGAGGGTTCGCACAGATACGCAGTATTTT. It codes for CASVEGRVRTDTQYF. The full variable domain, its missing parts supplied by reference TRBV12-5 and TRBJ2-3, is DARVTQTPRHKVTEMGQEVTMRCQPILGHNTVFWYRQTMMQGLELLAYFRNRAPLDDSGMPKDRFSAEMPDATLATLKIQPSEPRDSAVYFCASVEGRVRTDTQYFGPGTRLTVL.

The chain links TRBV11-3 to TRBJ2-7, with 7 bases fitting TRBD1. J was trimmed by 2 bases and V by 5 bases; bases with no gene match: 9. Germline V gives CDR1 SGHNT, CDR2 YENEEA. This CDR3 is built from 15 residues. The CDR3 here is CASSRAGTETYEQYF. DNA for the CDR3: TGTGCCAGCAGCCGTGCCGGGACAGAGACCTACGAGCAGTACTTC.

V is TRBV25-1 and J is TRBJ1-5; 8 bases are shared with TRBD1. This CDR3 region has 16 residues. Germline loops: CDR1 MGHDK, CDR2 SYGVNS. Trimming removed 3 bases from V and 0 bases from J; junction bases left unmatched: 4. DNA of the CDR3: TGTGCCAGCAGTGACGCCACAGGGGGTAGCAATCAGCCCCAGCATTTT. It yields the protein CASSDATGGSNQPQHF.

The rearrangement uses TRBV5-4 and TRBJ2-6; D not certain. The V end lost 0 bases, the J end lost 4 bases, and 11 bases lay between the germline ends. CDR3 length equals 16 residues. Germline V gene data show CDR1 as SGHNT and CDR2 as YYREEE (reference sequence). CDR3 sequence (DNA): TGTGCCAGCAGCTTGGATTGGGCGCCCGGGGCCAACGTCCTGACTTTC. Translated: CASSLDWAPGANVLTF. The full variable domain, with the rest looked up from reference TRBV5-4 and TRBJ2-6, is ETGVTQSPTHLIKTRGQQVTLRCSSQSGHNTVSWYQQALGQGPQFIFQYYREEENGRGNFPPRFSGLQFPNYSSELNVNALELDDSALYLCASSLDWAPGANVLTFGAGSRLTVL.

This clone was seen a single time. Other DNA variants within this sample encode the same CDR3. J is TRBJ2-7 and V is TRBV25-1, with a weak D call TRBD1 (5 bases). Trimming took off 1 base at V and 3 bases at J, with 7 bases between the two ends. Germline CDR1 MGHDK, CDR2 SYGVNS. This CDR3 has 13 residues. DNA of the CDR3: TGTGCCAGCAGTGAATCAGGGTTCTACGAGCAGTACTTC. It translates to CASSESGFYEQYF.

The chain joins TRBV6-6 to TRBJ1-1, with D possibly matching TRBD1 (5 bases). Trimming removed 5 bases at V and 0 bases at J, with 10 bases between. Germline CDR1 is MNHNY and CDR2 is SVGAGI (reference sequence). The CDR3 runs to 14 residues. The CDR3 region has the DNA TGTGCCAGCAGTCCCAGGGAGGTGAACACTGAAGCTTTCTTT. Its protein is CASSPREVNTEAFF.

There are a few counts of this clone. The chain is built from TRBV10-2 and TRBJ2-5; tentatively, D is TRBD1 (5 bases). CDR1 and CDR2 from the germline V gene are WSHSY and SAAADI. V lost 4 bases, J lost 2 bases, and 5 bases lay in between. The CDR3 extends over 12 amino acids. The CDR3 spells CASSGQQETQYF. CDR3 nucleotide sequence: TGCGCCAGCAGTGGACAGCAAGAGACCCAGTACTTC.

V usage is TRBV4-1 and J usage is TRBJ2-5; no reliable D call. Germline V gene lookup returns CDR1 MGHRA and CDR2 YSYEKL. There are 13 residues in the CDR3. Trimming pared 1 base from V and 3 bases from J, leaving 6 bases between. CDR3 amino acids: CASSQGLKETQYF. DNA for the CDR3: TGCGCCAGCAGCCAAGGACTCAAAGAGACCCAGTACTTC.

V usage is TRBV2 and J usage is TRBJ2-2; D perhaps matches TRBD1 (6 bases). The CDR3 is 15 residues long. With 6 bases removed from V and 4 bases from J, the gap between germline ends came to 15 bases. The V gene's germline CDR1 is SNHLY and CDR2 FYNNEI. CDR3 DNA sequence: TGTGCCAGCAGCGGTGACAGGAGCGGCACCGGGGAGCTGTTTTTT. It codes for CASSGDRSGTGELFF.

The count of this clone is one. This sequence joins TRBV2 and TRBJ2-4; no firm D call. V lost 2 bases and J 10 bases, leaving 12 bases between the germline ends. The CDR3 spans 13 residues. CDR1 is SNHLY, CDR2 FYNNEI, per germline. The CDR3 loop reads CASSELGMGIQYF. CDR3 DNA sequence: TGTGCCAGCAGTGAACTGGGGATGGGTATTCAGTACTTC.

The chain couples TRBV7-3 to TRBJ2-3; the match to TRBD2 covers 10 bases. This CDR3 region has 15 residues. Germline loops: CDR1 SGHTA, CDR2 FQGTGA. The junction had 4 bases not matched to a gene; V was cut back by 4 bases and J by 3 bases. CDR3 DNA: TGTGCCAGCAGCTCCCAGCGGGGGGGAACAGATACGCAGTATTTT. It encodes CASSSQRGGTDTQYF.

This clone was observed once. CDR3 sequence (DNA): TGCGCCAGCAGTAGGGCGGGAGGGACGGATACGCAGTATTTT. Its protein is CASSRAGGTDTQYF. The chain has TRBV10-2 and TRBJ2-3; 9 nucleotides match TRBD2. J was trimmed by 6 bases and V by 5 bases; bases with no gene match: 6. The CDR3 is 14 residues long. Looked up from germline, CDR1 is WSHSY and CDR2 is SAAADI.

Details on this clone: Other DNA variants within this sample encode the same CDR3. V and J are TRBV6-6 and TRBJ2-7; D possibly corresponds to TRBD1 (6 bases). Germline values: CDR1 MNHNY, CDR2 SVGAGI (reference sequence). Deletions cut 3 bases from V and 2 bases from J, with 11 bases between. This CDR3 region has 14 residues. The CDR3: CASSYSTGTYEQYF. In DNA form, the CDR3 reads TGTGCCAGCAGTTATTCGACAGGAACCTACGAGCAGTACTTC.

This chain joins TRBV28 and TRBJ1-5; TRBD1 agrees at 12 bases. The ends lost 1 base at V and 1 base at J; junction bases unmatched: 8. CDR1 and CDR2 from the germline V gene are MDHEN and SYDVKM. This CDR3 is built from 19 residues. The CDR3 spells CASSLFGTGGKGSNQPQHF. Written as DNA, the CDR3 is TGTGCCAGCAGTTTATTCGGGACAGGGGGCAAGGGGAGCAATCAGCCCCAGCATTTT.

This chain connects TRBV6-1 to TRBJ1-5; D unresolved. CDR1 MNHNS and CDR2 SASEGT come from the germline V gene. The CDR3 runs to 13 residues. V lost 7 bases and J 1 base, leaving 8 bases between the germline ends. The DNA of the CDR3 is TGTGCCAGCAAAAGGGAGAGCAATCAGCCCCAGCATTTT. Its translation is CASKRESNQPQHF.

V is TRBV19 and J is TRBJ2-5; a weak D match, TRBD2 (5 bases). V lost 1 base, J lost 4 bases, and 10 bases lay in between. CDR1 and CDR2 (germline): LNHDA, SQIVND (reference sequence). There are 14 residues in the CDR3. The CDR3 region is CASSIASRPETQYF. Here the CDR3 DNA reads TGTGCCAGTAGTATAGCTAGCCGCCCAGAGACCCAGTACTTC.

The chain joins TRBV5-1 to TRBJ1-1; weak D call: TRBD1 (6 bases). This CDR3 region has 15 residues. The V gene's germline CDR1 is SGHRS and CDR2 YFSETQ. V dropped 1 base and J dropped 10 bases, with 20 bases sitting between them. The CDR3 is CASSLLGNKGDVAFF. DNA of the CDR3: TGCGCCAGCAGCTTGCTTGGGAATAAGGGGGACGTAGCTTTCTTT.

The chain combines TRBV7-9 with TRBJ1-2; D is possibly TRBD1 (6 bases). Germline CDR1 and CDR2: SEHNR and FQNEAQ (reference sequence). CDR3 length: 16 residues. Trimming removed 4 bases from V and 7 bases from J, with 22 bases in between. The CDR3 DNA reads TGTGCCAGCAGCTCCGCATCCGGGGGGCCGGGTGGTGGCTACACCTTC. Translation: CASSSASGGPGGGYTF.

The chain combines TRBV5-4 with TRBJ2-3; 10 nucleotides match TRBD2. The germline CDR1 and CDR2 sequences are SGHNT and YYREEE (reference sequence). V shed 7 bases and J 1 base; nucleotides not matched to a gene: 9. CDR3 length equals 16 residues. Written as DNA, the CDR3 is TGTGCCAGCTCGCCCGGGGGGACTAGCGGCACAGATACGCAGTATTTT. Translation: CASSPGGTSGTDTQYF.